Each of the 2 T cell receptor beta chains below was sequenced from the same sample in a study of OX40 agonist ivuxolimab in advanced cancers. Library creation used the immunoSEQ multiplex PCR assay. TCRdb took this table from immuneACCESS and kept in-frame rearrangements with V and J called. Such tables lack part of the clones; where checked against another copy, unresolved V genes explain under half of the gap, and the rest is unexplained. This sample holds approximately 94,000 clones; more than 85% were observed only once. Roughly 3.5% of the sample belongs to the ten largest clones. The starting material was CD4+ or CD8+ T cells sorted from blood, obtained in a trial of the OX40 agonist ivuxolimab. These receptors were obtained from an adult with an advanced solid tumor such as melanoma, head and neck, liver or kidney cancer.

This clone appeared once. The gene calls are TRBV27 and TRBJ2-3; TRBD2 matches at 10 bases. Germline trimming cut 5 bases from V and 3 bases from J; bases unmatched to any gene: 8. Per the germline V gene, CDR1 is MNHEY and CDR2 is SMNVEV (reference sequence). The CDR3 totals 16 residues. CDR3 region: CASSPPGLAFTDTQYF. CDR3 coding DNA: TGTGCCAGCAGTCCACCGGGACTAGCGTTTACAGATACGCAGTATTTT.

This chain connects TRBV2 to TRBJ2-4, with D possibly being TRBD2 (6 bases). Germline V gene lookup returns CDR1 SNHLY and CDR2 FYNNEI. V was trimmed by 8 bases and J by 1 base, leaving 12 bases between them. This CDR3 spans 14 amino acids. The CDR3 nucleotides are TGTGCCAGCCGGGGGATGTGGGCCAAAAACATTCAGTACTTC. Its translation is CASRGMWAKNIQYF.